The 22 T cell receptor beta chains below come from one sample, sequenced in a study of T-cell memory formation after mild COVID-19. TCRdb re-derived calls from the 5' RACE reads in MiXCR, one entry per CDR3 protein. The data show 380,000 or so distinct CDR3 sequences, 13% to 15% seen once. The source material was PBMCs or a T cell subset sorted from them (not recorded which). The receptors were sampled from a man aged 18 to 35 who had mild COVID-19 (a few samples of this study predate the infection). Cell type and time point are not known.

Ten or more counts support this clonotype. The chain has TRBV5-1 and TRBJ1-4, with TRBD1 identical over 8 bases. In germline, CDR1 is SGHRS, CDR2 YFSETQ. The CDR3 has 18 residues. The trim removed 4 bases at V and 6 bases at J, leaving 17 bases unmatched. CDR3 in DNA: TGCGCCAGCAGCGTTGTTCCTCCGGGACAGGAGCAACATGAAAAACTGTTTTTT. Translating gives CASSVVPPGQEQHEKLFF.

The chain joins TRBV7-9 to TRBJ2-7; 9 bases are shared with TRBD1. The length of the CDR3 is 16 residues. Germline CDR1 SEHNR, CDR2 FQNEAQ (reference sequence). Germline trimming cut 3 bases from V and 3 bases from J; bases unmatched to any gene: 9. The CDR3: CASSFIQGASRYEQYF. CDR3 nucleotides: TGTGCCAGCAGCTTCATACAGGGGGCGAGTCGCTACGAGCAGTACTTC. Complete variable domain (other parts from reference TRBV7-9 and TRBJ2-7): DTGVSQNPRHKITKRGQNVTFRCDPISEHNRLYWYRQTLGQGPEFLTYFQNEAQLEKSRLLSDRFSAERPKGSFSTLEIQRTEQGDSAMYLCASSFIQGASRYEQYFGPGTRLTVT.

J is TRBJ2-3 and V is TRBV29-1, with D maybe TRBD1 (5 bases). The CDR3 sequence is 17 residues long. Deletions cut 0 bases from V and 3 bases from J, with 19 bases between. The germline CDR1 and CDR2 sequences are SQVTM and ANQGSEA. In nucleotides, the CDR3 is TGCAGCGTTGAAGATCTGCTAGGGGCAATAGGAACAGATACGCAGTATTTT. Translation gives CSVEDLLGAIGTDTQYF.

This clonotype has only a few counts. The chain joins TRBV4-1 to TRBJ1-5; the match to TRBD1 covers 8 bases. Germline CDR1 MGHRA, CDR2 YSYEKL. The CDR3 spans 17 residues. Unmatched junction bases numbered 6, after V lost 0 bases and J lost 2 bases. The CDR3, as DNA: TGCGCCAGCAGCCAAGAACGGTCCAGGGGGCGCAATCAGCCCCAGCATTTT. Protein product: CASSQERSRGRNQPQHF.

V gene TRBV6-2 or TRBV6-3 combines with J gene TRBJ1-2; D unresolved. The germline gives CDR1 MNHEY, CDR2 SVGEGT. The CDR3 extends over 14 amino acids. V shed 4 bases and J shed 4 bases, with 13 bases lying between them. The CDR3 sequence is CASSLTEPGYGYTF. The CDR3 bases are TGTGCCAGCAGTTTGACTGAACCCGGCTATGGCTACACCTTC.

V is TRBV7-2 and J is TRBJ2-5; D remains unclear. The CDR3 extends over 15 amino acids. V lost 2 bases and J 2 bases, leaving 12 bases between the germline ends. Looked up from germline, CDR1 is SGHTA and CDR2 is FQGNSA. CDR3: CASSLIRGWQETQYF. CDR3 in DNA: TGTGCCAGCAGCTTAATCAGAGGATGGCAAGAGACCCAGTACTTC.

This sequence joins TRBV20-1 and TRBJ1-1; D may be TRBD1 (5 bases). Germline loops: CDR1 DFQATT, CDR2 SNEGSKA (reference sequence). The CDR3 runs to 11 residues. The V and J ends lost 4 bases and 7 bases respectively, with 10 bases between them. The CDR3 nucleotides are TGCAGTGCTAAGGGGACGGTTGAAGCTTTCTTT. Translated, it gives CSAKGTVEAFF.

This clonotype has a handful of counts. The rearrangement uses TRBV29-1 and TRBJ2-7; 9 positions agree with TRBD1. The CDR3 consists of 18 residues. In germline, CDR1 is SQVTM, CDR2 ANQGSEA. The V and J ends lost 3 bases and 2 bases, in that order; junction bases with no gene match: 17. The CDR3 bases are TGCAGCGTTGAGGCGGGGACAGGGATGGGGCTGCCAACCTACGAGCAGTACGTC. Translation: CSVEAGTGMGLPTYEQYV.

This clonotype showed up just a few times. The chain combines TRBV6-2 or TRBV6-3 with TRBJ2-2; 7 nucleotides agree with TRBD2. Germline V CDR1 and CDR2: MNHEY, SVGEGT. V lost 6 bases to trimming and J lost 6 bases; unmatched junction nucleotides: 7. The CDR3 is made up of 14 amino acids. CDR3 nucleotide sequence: TGTGCCAGCAGCCTGGGGAGGGCAGCCGGGGAGCTGTTTTTT. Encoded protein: CASSLGRAAGELFF.

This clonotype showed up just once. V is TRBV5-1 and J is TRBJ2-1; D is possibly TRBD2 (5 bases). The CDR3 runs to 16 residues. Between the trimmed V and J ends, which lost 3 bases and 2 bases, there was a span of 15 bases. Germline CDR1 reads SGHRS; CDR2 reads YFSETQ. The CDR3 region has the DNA TGCGCCAGCAGCTATACGGACTGGGCCACCTACAATGAGCAGTTCTTC. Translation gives CASSYTDWATYNEQFF.

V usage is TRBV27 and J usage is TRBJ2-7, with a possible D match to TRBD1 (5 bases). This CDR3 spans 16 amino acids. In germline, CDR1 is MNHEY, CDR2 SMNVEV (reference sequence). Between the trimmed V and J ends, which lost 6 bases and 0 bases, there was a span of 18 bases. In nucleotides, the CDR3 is TGTGCCAGCAGCCCCCGGATGGACACGAGCTCCTACGAGCAGTACTTC. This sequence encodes CASSPRMDTSSYEQYF.

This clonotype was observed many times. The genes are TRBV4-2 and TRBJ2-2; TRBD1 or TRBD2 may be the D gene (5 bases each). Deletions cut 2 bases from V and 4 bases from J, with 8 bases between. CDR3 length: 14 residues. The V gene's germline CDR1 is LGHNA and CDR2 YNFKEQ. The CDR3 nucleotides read TGTGCCAGCAGCCAAAGAGGGGCCACCGGGGAGCTGTTTTTT. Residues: CASSQRGATGELFF.

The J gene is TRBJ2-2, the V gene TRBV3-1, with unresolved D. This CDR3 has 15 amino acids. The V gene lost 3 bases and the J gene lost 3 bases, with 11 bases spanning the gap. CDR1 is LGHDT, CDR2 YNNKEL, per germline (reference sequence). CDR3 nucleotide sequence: TGTGCCAGCAGCCACCTAGGTCGAGACACCGGGGAGCTGTTTTTT. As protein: CASSHLGRDTGELFF.

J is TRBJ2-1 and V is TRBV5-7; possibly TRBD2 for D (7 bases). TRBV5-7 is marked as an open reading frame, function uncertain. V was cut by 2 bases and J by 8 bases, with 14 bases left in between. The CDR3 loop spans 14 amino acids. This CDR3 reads CASSLCGGRHEQFF. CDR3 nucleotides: TGTGCCAGCAGCTTATGCGGGGGCCGGCATGAGCAGTTCTTC.

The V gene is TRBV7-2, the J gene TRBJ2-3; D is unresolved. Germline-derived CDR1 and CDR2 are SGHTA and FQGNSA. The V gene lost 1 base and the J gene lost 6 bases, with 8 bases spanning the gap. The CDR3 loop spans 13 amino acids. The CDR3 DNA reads TGTGCCAGCAGCTTAGGGGTCCGGGATACGCAGTATTTT. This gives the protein CASSLGVRDTQYF.

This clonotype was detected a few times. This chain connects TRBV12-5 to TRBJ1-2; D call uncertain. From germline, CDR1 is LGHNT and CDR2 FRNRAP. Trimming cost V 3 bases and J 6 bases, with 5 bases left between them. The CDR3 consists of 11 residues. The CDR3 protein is CASGFLDGYTF. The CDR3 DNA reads TGTGCTAGTGGTTTTCTGGATGGCTACACCTTC.

CDR3 DNA: TGTGCCACCAGCATAATCGGCTCTGGGGCCAACGTCCTGACTTTC. This codes for CATSIIGSGANVLTF. This chain links TRBV15 with TRBJ2-6; no firm D call. V was shortened by 4 bases and J by 0 bases, with 7 bases between the two germline ends. The germline V gene has CDR1 LNHNV and CDR2 YYDKDF (reference sequence). The CDR3 runs 15 residues.

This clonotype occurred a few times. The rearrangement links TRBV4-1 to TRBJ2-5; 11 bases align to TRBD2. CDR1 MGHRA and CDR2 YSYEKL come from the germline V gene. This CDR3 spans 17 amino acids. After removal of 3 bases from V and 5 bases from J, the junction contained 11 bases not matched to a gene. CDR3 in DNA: TGCGCCAGCAGCCATCTTCTAGCGGGGGGCACGAGGGAGACCCAGTACTTC. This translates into CASSHLLAGGTRETQYF.

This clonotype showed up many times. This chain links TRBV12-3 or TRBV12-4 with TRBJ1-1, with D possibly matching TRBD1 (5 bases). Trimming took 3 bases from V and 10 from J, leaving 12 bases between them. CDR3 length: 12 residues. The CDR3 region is CASSFLEGRAFF. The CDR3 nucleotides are TGTGCCAGCAGTTTTTTGGAGGGACGAGCTTTCTTT.

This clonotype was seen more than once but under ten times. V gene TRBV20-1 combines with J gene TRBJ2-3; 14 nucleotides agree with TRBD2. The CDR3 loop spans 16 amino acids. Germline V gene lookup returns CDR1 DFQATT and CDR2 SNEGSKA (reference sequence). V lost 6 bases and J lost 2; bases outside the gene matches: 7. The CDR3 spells CSAPGTSGGLTDTQYF. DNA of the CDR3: TGCAGTGCGCCGGGGACTAGCGGGGGTCTCACAGATACGCAGTATTTT.

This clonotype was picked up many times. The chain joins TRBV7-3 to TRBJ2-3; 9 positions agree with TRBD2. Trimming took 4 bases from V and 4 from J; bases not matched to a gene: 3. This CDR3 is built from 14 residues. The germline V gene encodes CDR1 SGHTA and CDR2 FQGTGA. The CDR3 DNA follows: TGTGCCAGCAGCTCCGGGACTAGCCCAGATACGCAGTATTTT. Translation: CASSSGTSPDTQYF.

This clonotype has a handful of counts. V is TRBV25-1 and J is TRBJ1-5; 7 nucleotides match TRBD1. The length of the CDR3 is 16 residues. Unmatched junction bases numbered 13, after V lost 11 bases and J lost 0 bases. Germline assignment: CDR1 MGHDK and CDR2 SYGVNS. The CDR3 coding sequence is TGTGCCCAAGACAGGCCCAGGGGGTATAGCAATCAGCCCCAGCATTTT. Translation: CAQDRPRGYSNQPQHF.